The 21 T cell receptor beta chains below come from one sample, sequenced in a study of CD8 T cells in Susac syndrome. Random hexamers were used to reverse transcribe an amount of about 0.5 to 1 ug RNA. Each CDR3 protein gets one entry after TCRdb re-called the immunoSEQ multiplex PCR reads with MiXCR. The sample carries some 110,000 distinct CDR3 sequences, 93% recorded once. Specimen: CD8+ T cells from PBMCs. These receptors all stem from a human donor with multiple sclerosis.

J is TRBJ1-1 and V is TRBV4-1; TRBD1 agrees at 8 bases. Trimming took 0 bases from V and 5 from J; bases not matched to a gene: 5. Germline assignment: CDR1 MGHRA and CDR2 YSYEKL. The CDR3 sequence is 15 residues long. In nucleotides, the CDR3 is TGCGCCAGCAGCCAAGATTCAGGGGGCTTGACTGAAGCTTTCTTT. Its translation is CASSQDSGGLTEAFF.

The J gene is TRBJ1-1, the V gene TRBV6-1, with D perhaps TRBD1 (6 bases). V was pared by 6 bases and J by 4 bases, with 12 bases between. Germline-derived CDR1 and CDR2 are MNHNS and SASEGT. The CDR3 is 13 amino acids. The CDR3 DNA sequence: TGTGCCAGCAGCCGCGTGGGGGCCACTGAAGCTTTCTTT. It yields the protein CASSRVGATEAFF.

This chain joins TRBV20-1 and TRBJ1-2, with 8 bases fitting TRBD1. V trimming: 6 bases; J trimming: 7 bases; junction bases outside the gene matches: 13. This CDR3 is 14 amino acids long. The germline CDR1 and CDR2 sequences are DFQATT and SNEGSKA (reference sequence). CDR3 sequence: CSAQRWAGGFGYTF. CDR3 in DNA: TGCAGTGCCCAAAGGTGGGCAGGGGGCTTTGGCTACACCTTC.

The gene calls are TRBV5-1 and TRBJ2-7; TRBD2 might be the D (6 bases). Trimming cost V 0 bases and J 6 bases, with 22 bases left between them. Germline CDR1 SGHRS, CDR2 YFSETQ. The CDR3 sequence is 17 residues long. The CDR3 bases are TGCGCCAGCAGCTTGGTACAGGCCTGGGACTCCCGGGGCGAGCAGTACGTC. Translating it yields CASSLVQAWDSRGEQYV.

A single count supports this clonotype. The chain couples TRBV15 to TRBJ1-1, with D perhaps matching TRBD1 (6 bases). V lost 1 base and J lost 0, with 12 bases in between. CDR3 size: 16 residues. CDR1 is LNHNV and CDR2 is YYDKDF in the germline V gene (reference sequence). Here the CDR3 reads CATSRVPGQMNTEAFF. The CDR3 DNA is TGTGCCACCAGCAGAGTTCCCGGACAGATGAACACTGAAGCTTTCTTT.

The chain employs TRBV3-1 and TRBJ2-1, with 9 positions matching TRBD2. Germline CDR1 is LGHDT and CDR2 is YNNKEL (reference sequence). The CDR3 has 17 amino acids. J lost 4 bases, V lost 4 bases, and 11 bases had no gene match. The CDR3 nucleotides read TGTGCCAGCAGCCCCCGTCGCGGGAGGGCCGATTACAATGAGCAGTTCTTC. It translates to CASSPRRGRADYNEQFF.

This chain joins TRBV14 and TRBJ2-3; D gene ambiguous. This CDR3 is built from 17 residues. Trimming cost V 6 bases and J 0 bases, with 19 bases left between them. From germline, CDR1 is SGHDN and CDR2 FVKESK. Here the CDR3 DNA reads TGTGCCAGCAGTCTAACGTGGGGTCGCCGTAGCACAGATACGCAGTATTTT. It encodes CASSLTWGRRSTDTQYF.

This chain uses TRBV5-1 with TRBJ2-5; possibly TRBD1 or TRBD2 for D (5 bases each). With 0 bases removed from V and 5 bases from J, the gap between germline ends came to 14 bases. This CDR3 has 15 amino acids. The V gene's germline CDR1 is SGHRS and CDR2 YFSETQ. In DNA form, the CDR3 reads TGCGCCAGCAGCTTGGTGGGGACGCCAGAGGAGACCCAGTACTTC. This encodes CASSLVGTPEETQYF.

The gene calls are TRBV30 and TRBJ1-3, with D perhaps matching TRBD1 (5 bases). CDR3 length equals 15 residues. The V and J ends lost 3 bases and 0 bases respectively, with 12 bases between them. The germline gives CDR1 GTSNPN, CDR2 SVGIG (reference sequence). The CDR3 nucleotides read TGTGCCTGGAGACCCGGGACTTTCTCTGGAAACACCATATATTTT. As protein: CAWRPGTFSGNTIYF.

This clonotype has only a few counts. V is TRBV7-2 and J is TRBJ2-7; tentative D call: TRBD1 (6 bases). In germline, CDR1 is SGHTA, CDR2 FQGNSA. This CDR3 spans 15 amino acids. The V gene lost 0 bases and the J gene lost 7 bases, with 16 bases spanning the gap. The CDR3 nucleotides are TGTGCCAGCAGCTTAGCGCCCCACAGGGCAGGAGAGCAGTACTTC. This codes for CASSLAPHRAGEQYF.

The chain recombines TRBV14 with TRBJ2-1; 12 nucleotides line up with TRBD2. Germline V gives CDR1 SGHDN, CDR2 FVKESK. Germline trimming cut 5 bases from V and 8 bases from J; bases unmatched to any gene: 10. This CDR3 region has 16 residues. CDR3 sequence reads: CASSGRTSGVVDEQFF. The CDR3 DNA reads TGTGCCAGCAGCGGTAGGACTAGCGGGGTCGTCGATGAGCAGTTCTTC.

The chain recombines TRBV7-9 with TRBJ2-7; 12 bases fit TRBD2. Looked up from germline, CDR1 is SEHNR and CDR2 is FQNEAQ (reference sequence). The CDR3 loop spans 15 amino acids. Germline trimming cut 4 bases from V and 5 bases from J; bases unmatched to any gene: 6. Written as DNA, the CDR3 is TGTGCCAGCAGCTCCGGACTAGCGGGGATTCACGAGCAGTACTTC. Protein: CASSSGLAGIHEQYF.

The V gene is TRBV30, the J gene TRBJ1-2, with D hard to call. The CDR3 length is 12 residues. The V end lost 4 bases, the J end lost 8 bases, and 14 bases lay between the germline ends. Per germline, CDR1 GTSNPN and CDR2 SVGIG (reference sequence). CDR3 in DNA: TGTGCCTGGACCACCTACGGTGGGGGCTACACCTTC. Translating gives CAWTTYGGGYTF. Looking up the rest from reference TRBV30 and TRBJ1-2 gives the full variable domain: SQTIHQWPATLVQPVGSPLSLECTVEGTSNPNLYWYRQAAGRGLQLLFYSVGIGQISSEVPQNLSASRPQDRQFILSSKKLLLSDSGFYLCAWTTYGGGYTFGSGTRLTVV.

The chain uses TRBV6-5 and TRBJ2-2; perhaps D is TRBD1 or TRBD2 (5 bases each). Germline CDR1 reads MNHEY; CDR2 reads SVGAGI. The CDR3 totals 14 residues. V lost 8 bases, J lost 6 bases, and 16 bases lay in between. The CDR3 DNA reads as TGTGCCAGCGATTGGGGGTTTGGCGCCGGGGAGCTGTTTTTT. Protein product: CASDWGFGAGELFF.

Here the CDR3 reads CSAYARTGGDTQYF. The CDR3 nucleotides are TGCAGTGCTTATGCCCGAACCGGTGGGGATACGCAGTATTTT. The chain joins TRBV20-1 to TRBJ2-3; no reliable D call. CDR3 length equals 14 residues. The V end was cut by 5 bases, the J end by 6 bases, with 18 bases between. The germline V gene has CDR1 DFQATT and CDR2 SNEGSKA (reference sequence).

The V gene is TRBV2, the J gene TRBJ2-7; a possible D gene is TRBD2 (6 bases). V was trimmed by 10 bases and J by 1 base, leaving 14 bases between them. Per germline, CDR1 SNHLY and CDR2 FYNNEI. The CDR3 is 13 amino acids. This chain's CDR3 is CAISGTSSYEQYV. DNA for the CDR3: TGTGCCATCTCCGGGACTTCTTCCTACGAGCAGTACGTC.

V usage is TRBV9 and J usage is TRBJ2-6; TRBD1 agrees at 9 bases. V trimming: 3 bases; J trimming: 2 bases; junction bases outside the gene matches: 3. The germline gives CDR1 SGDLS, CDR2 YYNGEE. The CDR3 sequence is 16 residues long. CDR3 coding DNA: TGTGCCAGCAGCGGGACAGGGGTGACTGGGGCCAACGTCCTGACTTTC. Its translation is CASSGTGVTGANVLTF.

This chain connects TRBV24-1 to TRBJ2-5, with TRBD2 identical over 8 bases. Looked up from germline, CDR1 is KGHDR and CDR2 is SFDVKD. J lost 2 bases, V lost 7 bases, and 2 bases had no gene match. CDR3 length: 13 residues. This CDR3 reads CATSGREQETQYF. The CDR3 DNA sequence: TGTGCCACCAGCGGGAGGGAACAAGAGACCCAGTACTTC.

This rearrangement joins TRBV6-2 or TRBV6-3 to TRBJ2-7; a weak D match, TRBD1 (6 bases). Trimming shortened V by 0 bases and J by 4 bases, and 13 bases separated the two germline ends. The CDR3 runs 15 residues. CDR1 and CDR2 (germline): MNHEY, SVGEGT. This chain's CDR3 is CASSYSIHQGYEQYV. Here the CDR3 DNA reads TGTGCCAGCAGTTACTCGATCCATCAGGGGTACGAGCAGTACGTC.

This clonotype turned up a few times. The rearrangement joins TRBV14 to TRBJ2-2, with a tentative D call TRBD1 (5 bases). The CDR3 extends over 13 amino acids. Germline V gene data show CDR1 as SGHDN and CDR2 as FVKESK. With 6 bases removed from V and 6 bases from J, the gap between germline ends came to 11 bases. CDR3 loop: CASSLGVAGELFF. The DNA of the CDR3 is TGTGCCAGCAGTCTAGGGGTGGCCGGGGAGCTGTTTTTT. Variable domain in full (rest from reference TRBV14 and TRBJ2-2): EAGVTQFPSHSVIEKGQTVTLRCDPISGHDNLYWYRRVMGKEIKFLLHFVKESKQDESGMPNNRFLAERTGGTYSTLKVQPAELEDSGVYFCASSLGVAGELFFGEGSRLTVL.

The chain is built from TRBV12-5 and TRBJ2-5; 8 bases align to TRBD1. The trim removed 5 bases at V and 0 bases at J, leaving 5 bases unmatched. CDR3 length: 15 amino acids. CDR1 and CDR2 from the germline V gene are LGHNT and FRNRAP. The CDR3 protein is CASGPDRAYQETQYF. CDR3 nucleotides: TGTGCTAGTGGTCCGGACAGGGCGTACCAAGAGACCCAGTACTTC.